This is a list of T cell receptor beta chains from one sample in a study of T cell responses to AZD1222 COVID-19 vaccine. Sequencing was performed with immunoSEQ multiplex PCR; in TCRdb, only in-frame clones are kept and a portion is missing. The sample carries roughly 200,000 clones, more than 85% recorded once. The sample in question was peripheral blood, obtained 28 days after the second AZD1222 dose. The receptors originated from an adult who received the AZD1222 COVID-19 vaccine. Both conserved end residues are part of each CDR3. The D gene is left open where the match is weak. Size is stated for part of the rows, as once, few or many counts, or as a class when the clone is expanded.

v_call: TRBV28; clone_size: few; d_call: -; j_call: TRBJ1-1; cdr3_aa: CASSLRGRITEAFF; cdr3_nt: TGTGCCAGCAGTCTCCGGGGGAGGATCACTGAAGCTTTCTTT
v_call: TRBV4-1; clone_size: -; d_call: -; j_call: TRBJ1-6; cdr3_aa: CASSRGRQGPANSPLHF; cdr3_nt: TGCGCCAGCAGCCGAGGACGCCAAGGTCCCGCTAATTCACCCCTCCACTTT
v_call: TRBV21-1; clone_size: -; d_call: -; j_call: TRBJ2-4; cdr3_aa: CASSKEDGGEYIQYF; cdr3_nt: TGTGCCAGCAGCAAGGAGGACGGGGGTGAGTACATTCAGTACTTC
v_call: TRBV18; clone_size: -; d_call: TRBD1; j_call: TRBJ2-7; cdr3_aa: CASSPDRKYEQYF; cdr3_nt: TGTGCCAGCTCACCGGACAGGAAGTACGAGCAGTACTTC
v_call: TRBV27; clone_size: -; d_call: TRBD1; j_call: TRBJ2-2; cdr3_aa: CASSTGEHTGELFF; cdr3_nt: TGTGCCAGCAGTACAGGGGAGCACACCGGGGAGCTGTTTTTT
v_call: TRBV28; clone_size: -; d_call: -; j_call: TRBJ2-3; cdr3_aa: CASTPGGTQYF; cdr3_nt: TGTGCCAGCACCCCAGGAGGGACGCAGTATTTT
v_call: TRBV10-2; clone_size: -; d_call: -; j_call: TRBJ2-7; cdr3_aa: CASTIDRSYEQYF; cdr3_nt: TGCGCCAGCACCATAGACCGCTCCTACGAGCAGTACTTC
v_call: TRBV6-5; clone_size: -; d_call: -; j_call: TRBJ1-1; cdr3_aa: CASSSSKWTEAFF; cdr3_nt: TGTGCCAGCAGTTCCTCGAAATGGACTGAAGCTTTCTTT
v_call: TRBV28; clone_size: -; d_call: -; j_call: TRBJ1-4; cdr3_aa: CASSGGGTNEKLFF; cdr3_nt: TGTGCCAGCAGTGGAGGGGGAACTAATGAAAAACTGTTTTTT
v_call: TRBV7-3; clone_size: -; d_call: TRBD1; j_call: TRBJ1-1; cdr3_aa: CASSPTGVNTEAFF; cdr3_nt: TGTGCCAGCAGCCCGACAGGGGTGAACACTGAAGCTTTCTTT
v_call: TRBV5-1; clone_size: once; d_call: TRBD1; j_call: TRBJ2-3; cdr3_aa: CASSPPSGGLTDTQYF; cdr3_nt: TGCGCCAGCAGCCCACCGTCAGGGGGCCTGACAGATACGCAGTATTTT
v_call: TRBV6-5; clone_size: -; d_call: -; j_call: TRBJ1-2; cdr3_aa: CATRTAYGYTF; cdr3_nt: TGTGCCACCAGGACAGCGTACGGCTACACCTTC
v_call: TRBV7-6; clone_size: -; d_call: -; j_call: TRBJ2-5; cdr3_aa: CASSLGATQYF; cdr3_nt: TGTGCCAGCAGCCTCGGGGCGACCCAGTACTTC
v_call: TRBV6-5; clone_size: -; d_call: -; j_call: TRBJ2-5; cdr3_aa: CASNPRRQIGETQYF; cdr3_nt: TGTGCCAGCAACCCTAGAAGGCAGATAGGAGAGACCCAGTACTTC
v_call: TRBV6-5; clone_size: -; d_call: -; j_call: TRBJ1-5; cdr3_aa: CASSLGAGDEGPQHF; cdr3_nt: TGTGCCAGCAGTTTGGGAGCAGGGGATGAGGGGCCCCAGCATTTT
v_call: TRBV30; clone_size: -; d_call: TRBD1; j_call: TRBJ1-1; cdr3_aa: CAWRPSGGQREAFF; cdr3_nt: TGTGCCTGGAGGCCCTCAGGGGGACAGCGTGAAGCTTTCTTT
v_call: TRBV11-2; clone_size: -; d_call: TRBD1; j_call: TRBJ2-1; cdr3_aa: CASRKPGQGWNEQFF; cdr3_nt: TGTGCCAGCAGGAAACCGGGACAGGGGTGGAATGAGCAGTTCTTC
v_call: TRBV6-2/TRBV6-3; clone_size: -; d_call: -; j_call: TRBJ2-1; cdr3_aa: CASSYRVGYNEQFF; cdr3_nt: TGTGCCAGCAGTTACCGGGTGGGGTACAATGAGCAGTTCTTC
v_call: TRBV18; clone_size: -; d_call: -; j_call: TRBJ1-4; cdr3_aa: CASSPPGHKFPATNEKLFF; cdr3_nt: TGTGCCAGCTCACCACCGGGACACAAATTTCCCGCAACTAATGAAAAACTGTTTTTT
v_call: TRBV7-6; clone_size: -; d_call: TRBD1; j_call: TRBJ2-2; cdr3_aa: CASSLRDRGGELFF; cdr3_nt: TGTGCCAGCAGCTTGAGGGACAGGGGTGGGGAGCTGTTTTTT
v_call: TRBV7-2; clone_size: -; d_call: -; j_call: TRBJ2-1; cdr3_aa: CASSVIAAREQFF; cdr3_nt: TGTGCCAGCAGCGTAATAGCGGCCAGGGAGCAGTTCTTC
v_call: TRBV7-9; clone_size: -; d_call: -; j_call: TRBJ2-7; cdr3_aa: CASSLEGLGHEQYF; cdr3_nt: TGTGCCAGCAGCTTGGAAGGGCTCGGTCACGAGCAGTACTTC
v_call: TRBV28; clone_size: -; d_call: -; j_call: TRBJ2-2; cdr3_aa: CASSSPSVTGELFF; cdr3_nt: TGTGCCAGCAGTTCCCCCTCGGTAACCGGGGAGCTGTTTTTT